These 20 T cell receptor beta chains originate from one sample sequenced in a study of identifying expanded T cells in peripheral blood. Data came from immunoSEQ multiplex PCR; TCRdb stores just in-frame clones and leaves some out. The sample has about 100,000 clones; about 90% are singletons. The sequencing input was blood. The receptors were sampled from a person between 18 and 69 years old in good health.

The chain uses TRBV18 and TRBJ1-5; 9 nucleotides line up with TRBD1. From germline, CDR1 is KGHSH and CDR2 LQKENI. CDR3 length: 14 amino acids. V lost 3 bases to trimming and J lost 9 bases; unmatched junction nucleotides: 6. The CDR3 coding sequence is TGTGCCAGCTCACCCGGACAGGGGTGGACGCCCCAGCATTTT. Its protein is CASSPGQGWTPQHF.

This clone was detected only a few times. The CDR3 nucleotides read TGTGCCAGCAGGAGGACAGCGAACACCGGGGAGCTGTTTTTT. This translates into CASRRTANTGELFF. This chain uses TRBV2 with TRBJ2-2; tentative D call: TRBD1 (6 bases). The CDR3 extends over 14 amino acids. Trimming removed 6 bases from V and 0 bases from J, with 8 bases in between. The germline V gene encodes CDR1 SNHLY and CDR2 FYNNEI.

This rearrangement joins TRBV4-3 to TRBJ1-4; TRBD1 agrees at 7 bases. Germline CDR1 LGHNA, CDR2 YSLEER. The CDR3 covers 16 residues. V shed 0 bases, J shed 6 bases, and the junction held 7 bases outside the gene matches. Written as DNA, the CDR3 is TGCGCCAGCAGCCAAGATCGGCGGCAGGGGGATGAAAAACTGTTTTTT. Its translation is CASSQDRRQGDEKLFF.

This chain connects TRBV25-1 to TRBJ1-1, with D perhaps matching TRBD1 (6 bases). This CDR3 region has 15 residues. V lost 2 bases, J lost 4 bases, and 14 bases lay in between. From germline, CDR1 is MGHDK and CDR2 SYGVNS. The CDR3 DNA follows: TGTGCCAGCAGTGAAGGGACCACAGGGATCACTGAAGCTTTCTTT. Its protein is CASSEGTTGITEAFF. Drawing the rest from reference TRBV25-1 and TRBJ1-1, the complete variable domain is EADIYQTPRYLVIGTGKKITLECSQTMGHDKMYWYQQDPGMELHLIHYSYGVNSTEKGDLSSESTVSRIRTEHFPLTLESARPSHTSQYLCASSEGTTGITEAFFGQGTRLTVV.

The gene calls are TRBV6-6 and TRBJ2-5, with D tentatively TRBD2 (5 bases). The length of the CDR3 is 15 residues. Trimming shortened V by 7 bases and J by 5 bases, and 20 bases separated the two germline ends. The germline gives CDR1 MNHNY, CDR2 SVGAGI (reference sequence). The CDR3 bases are TGTGCCAGCACCGACGGCCGGGCCTCGGGGGAGACCCAGTACTTC. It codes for CASTDGRASGETQYF.

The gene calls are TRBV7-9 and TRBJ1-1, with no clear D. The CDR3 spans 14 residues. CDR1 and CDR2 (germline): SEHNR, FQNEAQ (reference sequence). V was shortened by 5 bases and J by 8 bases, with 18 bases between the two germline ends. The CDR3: CASSKTNAGQEAFF. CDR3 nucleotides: TGTGCCAGCAGCAAAACCAATGCCGGGCAGGAAGCTTTCTTT.

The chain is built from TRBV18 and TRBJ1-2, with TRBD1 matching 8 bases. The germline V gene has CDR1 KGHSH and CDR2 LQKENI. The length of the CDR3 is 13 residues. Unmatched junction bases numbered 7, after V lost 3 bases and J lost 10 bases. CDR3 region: CASSPRTGYAYTF. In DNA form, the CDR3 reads TGTGCCAGCTCACCCCGGACAGGGTACGCCTACACCTTC.

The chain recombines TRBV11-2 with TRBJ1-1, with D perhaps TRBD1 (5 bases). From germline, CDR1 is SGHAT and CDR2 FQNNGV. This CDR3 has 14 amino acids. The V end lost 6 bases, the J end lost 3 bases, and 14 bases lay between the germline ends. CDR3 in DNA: TGTGCCAGCAGGGGGGATCGGCGATACACTGAAGCTTTCTTT. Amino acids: CASRGDRRYTEAFF.

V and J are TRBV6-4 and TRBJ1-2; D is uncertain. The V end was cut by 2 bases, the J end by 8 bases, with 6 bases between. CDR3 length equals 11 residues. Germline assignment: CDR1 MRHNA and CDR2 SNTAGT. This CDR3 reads CASSDHRGYTF. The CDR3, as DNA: TGTGCCAGCAGTGACCATCGGGGCTACACCTTC.

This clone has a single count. DNA of the CDR3: TGTGCCAGTCGAACGAGGGGGCAGGGCAATCAGCCCCAGCATTTT. This translates into CASRTRGQGNQPQHF. The chain has TRBV19 and TRBJ1-5; 7 bases align to TRBD1. V shed 8 bases, J shed 2 bases, and the junction held 9 bases outside the gene matches. Germline V gene sequence: CDR1 LNHDA, CDR2 SQIVND (reference sequence). The CDR3 length is 15 residues.

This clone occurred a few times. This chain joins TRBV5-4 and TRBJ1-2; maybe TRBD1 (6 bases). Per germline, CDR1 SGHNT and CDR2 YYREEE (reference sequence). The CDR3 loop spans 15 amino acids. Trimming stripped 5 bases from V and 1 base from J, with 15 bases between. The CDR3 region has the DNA TGTGCCAGCAGTTTCGAGACAGGACTTAACTATGGCTACACCTTC. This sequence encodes CASSFETGLNYGYTF.

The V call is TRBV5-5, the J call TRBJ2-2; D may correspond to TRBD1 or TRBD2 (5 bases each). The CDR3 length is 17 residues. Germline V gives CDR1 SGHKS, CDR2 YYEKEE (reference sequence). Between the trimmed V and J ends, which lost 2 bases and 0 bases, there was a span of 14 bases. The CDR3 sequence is CASSLVPGPANTGELFF. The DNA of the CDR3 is TGTGCCAGCAGCTTAGTTCCGGGGCCCGCGAACACCGGGGAGCTGTTTTTT.

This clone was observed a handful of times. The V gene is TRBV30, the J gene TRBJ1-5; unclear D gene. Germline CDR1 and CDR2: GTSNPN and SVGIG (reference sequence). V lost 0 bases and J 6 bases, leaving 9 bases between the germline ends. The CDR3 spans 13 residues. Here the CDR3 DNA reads TGTGCCTGGAGTGTAGGCTACGGTCAGCCCCAGCATTTT. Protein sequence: CAWSVGYGQPQHF.

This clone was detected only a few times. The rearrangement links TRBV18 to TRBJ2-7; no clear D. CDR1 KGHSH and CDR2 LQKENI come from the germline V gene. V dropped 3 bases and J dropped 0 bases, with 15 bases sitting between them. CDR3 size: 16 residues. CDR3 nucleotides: TGTGCCAGCTCACCGTCGGACCGGGTCAACTCCTACGAGCAGTACTTC. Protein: CASSPSDRVNSYEQYF.

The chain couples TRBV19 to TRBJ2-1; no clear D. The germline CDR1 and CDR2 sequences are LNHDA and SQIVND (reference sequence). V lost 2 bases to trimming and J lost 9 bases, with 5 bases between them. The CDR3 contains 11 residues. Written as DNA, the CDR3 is TGTGCCAGTAGTATACGGAGTGAGCAGTTCTTC. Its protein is CASSIRSEQFF.

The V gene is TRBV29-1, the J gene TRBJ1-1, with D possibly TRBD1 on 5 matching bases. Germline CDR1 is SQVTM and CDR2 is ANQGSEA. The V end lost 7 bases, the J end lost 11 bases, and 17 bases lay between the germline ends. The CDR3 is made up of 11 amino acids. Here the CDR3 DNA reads TGCAGCGCAACCAACGGGGGGTACGCTTTCTTT. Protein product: CSATNGGYAFF.

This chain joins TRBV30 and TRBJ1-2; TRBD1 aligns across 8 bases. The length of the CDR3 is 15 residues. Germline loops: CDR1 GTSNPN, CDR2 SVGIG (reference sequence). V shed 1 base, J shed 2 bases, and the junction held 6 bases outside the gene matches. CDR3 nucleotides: TGTGCCTGGAGTGACGACAGGGGACCAAACTATGGCTACACCTTC. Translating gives CAWSDDRGPNYGYTF. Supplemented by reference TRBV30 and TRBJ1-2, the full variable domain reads SQTIHQWPATLVQPVGSPLSLECTVEGTSNPNLYWYRQAAGRGLQLLFYSVGIGQISSEVPQNLSASRPQDRQFILSSKKLLLSDSGFYLCAWSDDRGPNYGYTFGSGTRLTVV.

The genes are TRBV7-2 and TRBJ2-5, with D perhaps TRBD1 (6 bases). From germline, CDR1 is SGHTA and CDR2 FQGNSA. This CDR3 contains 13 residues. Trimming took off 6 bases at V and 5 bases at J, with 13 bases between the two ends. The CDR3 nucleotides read TGTGCCAGCAGTAAGGGGGATAGGGAGACCCAGTACTTC. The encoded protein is CASSKGDRETQYF.

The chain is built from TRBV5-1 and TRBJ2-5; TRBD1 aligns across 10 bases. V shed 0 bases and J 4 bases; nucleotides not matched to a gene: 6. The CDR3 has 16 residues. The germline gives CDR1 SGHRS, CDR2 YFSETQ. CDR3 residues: CASSLGGQGGGETQYF. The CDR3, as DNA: TGCGCCAGCAGCTTGGGTGGACAGGGGGGAGGAGAGACCCAGTACTTC.

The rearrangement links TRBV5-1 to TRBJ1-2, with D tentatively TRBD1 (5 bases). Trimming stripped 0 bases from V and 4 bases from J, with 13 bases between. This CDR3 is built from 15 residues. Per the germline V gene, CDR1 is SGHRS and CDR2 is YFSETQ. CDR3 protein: CASSLGDGLLYGYTF. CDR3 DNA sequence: TGCGCCAGCAGCTTGGGGGACGGACTACTCTATGGCTACACCTTC.